Listed below are T cell receptor beta chains from one sample, sequenced in a study of OX40 agonist ivuxolimab in advanced cancers. Profiling relied on immunoSEQ multiplex PCR, and the TCRdb table lists in-frame clones only, not all of them. The table has 75,000 to 95,000 clones, about 89% seen once. The source material was CD4+ or CD8+ T cells sorted from blood, sampled in a trial of the OX40 agonist ivuxolimab. The receptors were sampled from an adult with an advanced solid tumor such as melanoma, head and neck, liver or kidney cancer. CDR3s include the opening cysteine and the closing phenylalanine or tryptophan. Each record gives: CDR3 protein, V gene, J gene, CDR3 length.

cdr3_aa: CASSVGGGRNSPLHF
v_call: TRBV6-1
j_call: TRBJ1-6
cdr3_length: 15

cdr3_aa: CASSASGGATDTQYF
v_call: TRBV9
j_call: TRBJ2-3
cdr3_length: 15

cdr3_aa: CASSPQTGSTEQYF
v_call: TRBV19
j_call: TRBJ2-7
cdr3_length: 14

cdr3_aa: CASSPPWGALNTEAFF
v_call: TRBV14
j_call: TRBJ1-1
cdr3_length: 16

cdr3_aa: CASSPGQGETQYF
v_call: TRBV19
j_call: TRBJ2-5
cdr3_length: 13

cdr3_aa: CASSYSGGMNTEAFF
v_call: TRBV6-5
j_call: TRBJ1-1
cdr3_length: 15

cdr3_aa: CASSRVGVHTEAFF
v_call: TRBV7-9
j_call: TRBJ1-1
cdr3_length: 14

cdr3_aa: CASSRQGGPYEQYF
v_call: TRBV19
j_call: TRBJ2-7
cdr3_length: 14

cdr3_aa: CTCPRLETSPYYEQYF
v_call: TRBV1
j_call: TRBJ2-7
cdr3_length: 16

cdr3_aa: CASSYSTGNTEAFF
v_call: TRBV6-5
j_call: TRBJ1-1
cdr3_length: 14

cdr3_aa: CASSMGTEAFF
v_call: TRBV28
j_call: TRBJ1-1
cdr3_length: 11

cdr3_aa: CASSLASPDVSGNTIYF
v_call: TRBV7-2
j_call: TRBJ1-3
cdr3_length: 17

cdr3_aa: CASSPLAGEQYF
v_call: TRBV18
j_call: TRBJ2-7
cdr3_length: 12

cdr3_aa: CASSRSSGIVYEQYF
v_call: TRBV11-2
j_call: TRBJ2-7
cdr3_length: 15

cdr3_aa: CASSFDAGSYRPNTEAFF
v_call: TRBV28
j_call: TRBJ1-1
cdr3_length: 18

cdr3_aa: CASTPMTAYEKLFF
v_call: TRBV6-1
j_call: TRBJ1-4
cdr3_length: 14

cdr3_aa: CASSLVGVSNQPQHF
v_call: TRBV7-2
j_call: TRBJ1-5
cdr3_length: 15

cdr3_aa: CASSLAPSNEQFF
v_call: TRBV7-9
j_call: TRBJ2-1
cdr3_length: 13

cdr3_aa: CAISEYAPGAGEQYF
v_call: TRBV10-3
j_call: TRBJ2-7
cdr3_length: 15

cdr3_aa: CASSYSQIQETQYF
v_call: TRBV6-6
j_call: TRBJ2-5
cdr3_length: 14

cdr3_aa: CASNGDVGVNTEAFF
v_call: TRBV5-1
j_call: TRBJ1-1
cdr3_length: 15

cdr3_aa: CASSLQGAGTGELFF
v_call: TRBV7-2
j_call: TRBJ2-2
cdr3_length: 15

cdr3_aa: CASRETGSKEKLFF
v_call: TRBV27
j_call: TRBJ1-4
cdr3_length: 14

cdr3_aa: CASSWGDLSYEQYF
v_call: TRBV6-1
j_call: TRBJ2-7
cdr3_length: 14

cdr3_aa: CASRTLLNTEAFF
v_call: TRBV2
j_call: TRBJ1-1
cdr3_length: 13

cdr3_aa: CASSSTREGYTF
v_call: TRBV5-1
j_call: TRBJ1-2
cdr3_length: 12

cdr3_aa: CASRPTGGYGYTF
v_call: TRBV28
j_call: TRBJ1-2
cdr3_length: 13

cdr3_aa: CASSPRDGYNQPQHF
v_call: TRBV19
j_call: TRBJ1-5
cdr3_length: 15

cdr3_aa: CASSLQGTGELFF
v_call: TRBV7-9
j_call: TRBJ2-2
cdr3_length: 13

cdr3_aa: CASSLGLARVDTQYF
v_call: TRBV19
j_call: TRBJ2-3
cdr3_length: 15

cdr3_aa: CASSLFNRGDKNIQYF
v_call: TRBV21-1
j_call: TRBJ2-4
cdr3_length: 16

cdr3_aa: CASSQTAVRDNSPLHF
v_call: TRBV7-9
j_call: TRBJ1-6
cdr3_length: 16